This T cell receptor (beta chain) was recorded in a study of CD8 T cells in ankylosing spondylitis. Scientists made TCR beta libraries using quantitative 5'-RACE with molecular barcodes. One entry per CDR3 protein results from TCRdb running MiXCR on the 5' RACE reads. The sample has approximately 180,000 distinct CDR3 sequences; roughly 18% are singletons. Germline assignment: CDR1 DFQATT and CDR2 SNEGSKA (reference sequence). The CDR3 is made up of 14 amino acids. Trimming removed 6 bases from V and 5 bases from J; junction bases left unmatched: 7. Study results and caveats: Earlier work had already found some motif variants in reactive arthritis synovial fluid and blood. Ankylosing spondylitis blood seemed to carry a telltale TCR beta motif made of under 10 highly homologous variants. Disease-linked clones displayed a CD8+ phenotype and appeared relatively rarely in peripheral blood.

This clonotype has at least ten counts. Its antigen is unidentified. The chain employs TRBV20-1 and TRBJ1-4, with TRBD1 identical over 9 bases. This clonotype was sampled from a male donor aged 10-29 years with ankylosing spondylitis or in good health (not recorded which). Sample: blood, either unsorted or a sorted T cell fraction (not recorded which). The CDR3 protein is CSADRDRENEKLFF. In DNA, the CDR3 is TGCAGTGCGGACCGGGACAGGGAAAATGAAAAACTGTTTTTT.